A single sample gave rise to the 31 T cell receptor beta chains below, sequenced in a study of blood T cell repertoires in COVID-19. Repertoires were generated with immunoSEQ multiplex PCR, while TCRdb's copy carries only in-frame clones and drops some. Among 250,000 to 300,000 clones listed, roughly 90% were seen once. Source material: peripheral blood. The receptors here all came from a young woman with COVID-19, enrolled during active disease.

The rearrangement uses TRBV10-1 and TRBJ2-7; tentatively, D is TRBD1 (5 bases). Germline values: CDR1 WNHNN, CDR2 SYGVQD (reference sequence). The V end lost 4 bases, the J end lost 0 bases, and 7 bases lay between the germline ends. The CDR3 runs 13 residues. CDR3 in amino acids: CASSARDSYEQYF. The CDR3 DNA is TGCGCCAGCAGTGCCAGGGACTCCTACGAGCAGTACTTC.

This chain uses TRBV30 with TRBJ1-6, with D maybe TRBD1 (5 bases). V was clipped by 4 bases and J by 10 bases, with 17 bases between them. Germline V lookup: CDR1 GTSNPN, CDR2 SVGIG (reference sequence). This CDR3 contains 14 residues. DNA for the CDR3: TGTGCCTGGACTGCAGGGTTGAGTCAATCACCCCTCCACTTT. It codes for CAWTAGLSQSPLHF.

This chain uses TRBV19 with TRBJ2-1; 8 bases fit TRBD2. The CDR3 runs to 15 residues. V lost 6 bases, J lost 4 bases, and 8 bases stayed unmatched. Germline CDR1 LNHDA, CDR2 SQIVND (reference sequence). The CDR3 here is CASSAGGGSYNEQFF. CDR3 bases: TGTGCCAGTAGCGCGGGGGGCGGGAGTTACAATGAGCAGTTCTTC. The full variable domain, completed using reference TRBV19 and TRBJ2-1, is DGGITQSPKYLFRKEGQNVTLSCEQNLNHDAMYWYRQDPGQGLRLIYYSQIVNDFQKGDIAEGYSVSREKKESFPLTVTSAQKNPTAFYLCASSAGGGSYNEQFFGPGTRLTVL.

The chain employs TRBV7-9 and TRBJ1-4, with a tentative D call TRBD1 (6 bases). The V and J ends lost 3 bases and 5 bases respectively, with 7 bases between them. This CDR3 comprises 13 residues. Germline assignment: CDR1 SEHNR and CDR2 FQNEAQ (reference sequence). The CDR3 bases are TGTGCCAGCAGCTTTACAGGGAATGAAAAACTGTTTTTT. As protein: CASSFTGNEKLFF. Using reference TRBV7-9 and TRBJ1-4 for the parts outside the CDR3, the full variable domain is DTGVSQNPRHKITKRGQNVTFRCDPISEHNRLYWYRQTLGQGPEFLTYFQNEAQLEKSRLLSDRFSAERPKGSFSTLEIQRTEQGDSAMYLCASSFTGNEKLFFGSGTQLSVL.

This clone occurred once. The sample carries other DNA sequences with the same CDR3. The V call is TRBV6-2 or TRBV6-3, the J call TRBJ1-1; the D is unclear. V was trimmed by 0 bases and J by 1 base, leaving 6 bases between them. Germline V gene data show CDR1 as MNHEY and CDR2 as SVGEGT. The CDR3 contains 14 residues. Written as DNA, the CDR3 is TGTGCCAGCAGTTACTCGCTGAGGAACACTGAAGCTTTCTTT. Translation: CASSYSLRNTEAFF.

V usage is TRBV7-9 and J usage is TRBJ2-7; 7 bases are shared with TRBD1. The CDR3 runs 14 residues. The V gene end was trimmed by 5 bases and the J gene end by 1 base; junction bases not matched to a gene: 5. Per the germline V gene, CDR1 is SEHNR and CDR2 is FQNEAQ (reference sequence). CDR3 residues: CASSQTGSSYEQYF. In nucleotides, the CDR3 is TGTGCCAGCAGCCAGACAGGGAGTTCCTACGAGCAGTACTTC.

In nucleotides, the CDR3 is TGTGCCAGCAAAACTAGCGGGACCTACAATGAGCAGTTCTTC. Amino acids: CASKTSGTYNEQFF. The chain has TRBV6-5 and TRBJ2-1; 10 bases match TRBD2. Germline CDR1 MNHEY, CDR2 SVGAGI. The CDR3 contains 14 residues. The junction had 2 bases not matched to a gene; V was cut back by 7 bases and J by 2 bases.

The chain joins TRBV4-3 to TRBJ1-2; D gene uncertain. The germline CDR1 and CDR2 sequences are LGHNA and YSLEER. V shed 1 base and J shed 4 bases, with 13 bases lying between them. This CDR3 comprises 15 residues. The CDR3 DNA sequence: TGCGCCAGCAGCCAAGTGGCGGCCCCCGGCTATGGCTACACCTTC. Translated, it gives CASSQVAAPGYGYTF.

This clone turned up a few times. The rearrangement uses TRBV28 and TRBJ1-3; D is unclear. The CDR3 has 15 residues. Per germline, CDR1 MDHEN and CDR2 SYDVKM. With 6 bases removed from V and 0 bases from J, the gap between germline ends came to 12 bases. CDR3 amino acids: CASRPSEGSGNTIYF. The CDR3 bases are TGTGCCAGCAGGCCCAGTGAGGGCTCTGGAAACACCATATATTTT. Full variable domain (rest looked up from reference TRBV28 and TRBJ1-3): DVKVTQSSRYLVKRTGEKVFLECVQDMDHENMFWYRQDPGLGLRLIYFSYDVKMKEKGDIPEGYSVSREKKERFSLILESASTNQTSMYLCASRPSEGSGNTIYFGEGSWLTVV.

The rearrangement links TRBV4-3 to TRBJ1-2; TRBD1 matches at 7 bases. The V and J ends lost 4 bases and 5 bases, in that order; junction bases with no gene match: 7. CDR3 size: 14 residues. The germline gives CDR1 LGHNA, CDR2 YSLEER. The CDR3 is CASSPGTAMYGYTF. CDR3 sequence (DNA): TGCGCCAGCAGCCCCGGGACAGCCATGTATGGCTACACCTTC.

The chain couples TRBV28 to TRBJ1-2, with a weak D call TRBD1 (6 bases). Germline V gives CDR1 MDHEN, CDR2 SYDVKM. This CDR3 region has 14 residues. V lost 9 bases, J lost 3 bases, and 17 bases lay in between. The chain's CDR3 is CASLTGPGDYGYTF. CDR3 DNA sequence: TGTGCCAGTTTAACAGGGCCCGGGGACTATGGCTACACCTTC.

The V call is TRBV5-6, the J call TRBJ1-2; possible D gene TRBD1, 5 bases. The CDR3 totals 13 residues. The germline gives CDR1 SGHDT, CDR2 YYEEEE. V was trimmed by 0 bases and J by 2 bases, leaving 5 bases between them. The DNA of the CDR3 is TGTGCCAGCAGCTTGGCAGGGAACTATGGCTACACCTTC. It specifies CASSLAGNYGYTF.

V usage is TRBV11-3 and J usage is TRBJ2-7; D not certain. From germline, CDR1 is SGHNT and CDR2 YENEEA. The CDR3 spans 13 residues. V was shortened by 1 base and J by 5 bases, with 9 bases between the two germline ends. The CDR3 here is CASSLVTEDEQYF. CDR3 nucleotide sequence: TGTGCCAGCAGCTTAGTCACCGAGGACGAGCAGTACTTC.

This chain connects TRBV7-8 to TRBJ1-1; tentative D call: TRBD1 (5 bases). Germline CDR1 and CDR2: SGHVS and FQNEAQ. V lost 2 bases and J 4 bases, leaving 11 bases between the germline ends. This CDR3 is 14 amino acids long. This CDR3 reads CASSLSSGGTEAFF. The CDR3, as DNA: TGTGCCAGCAGCTTAAGTTCCGGGGGCACTGAAGCTTTCTTT.

This clone was found a few times. V usage is TRBV30 and J usage is TRBJ2-1; TRBD2 aligns across 9 bases. V dropped 3 bases and J dropped 8; count of bases not matched to a gene: 5. The germline V gene encodes CDR1 GTSNPN and CDR2 SVGIG (reference sequence). This CDR3 has 13 residues. The CDR3 region is CAWSRGRGHEQFF. CDR3 nucleotide sequence: TGTGCCTGGAGCCGCGGGAGGGGGCATGAGCAGTTCTTC. The full variable domain, rest sourced from reference TRBV30 and TRBJ2-1, is SQTIHQWPATLVQPVGSPLSLECTVEGTSNPNLYWYRQAAGRGLQLLFYSVGIGQISSEVPQNLSASRPQDRQFILSSKKLLLSDSGFYLCAWSRGRGHEQFFGPGTRLTVL.

V usage is TRBV2 and J usage is TRBJ1-3; no clear D. This CDR3 has 14 amino acids. The germline V gene encodes CDR1 SNHLY and CDR2 FYNNEI. V was shortened by 6 bases and J by 3 bases, with 12 bases between the two germline ends. CDR3 amino acids: CASRPTENGNTIYF. In nucleotides, the CDR3 is TGTGCCAGCAGGCCAACAGAGAATGGAAACACCATATATTTT. The full variable domain, in which reference TRBV2 and TRBJ1-3 provide the parts outside the CDR3, is EPEVTQTPSHQVTQMGQEVILRCVPISNHLYFYWYRQILGQKVEFLVSFYNNEISEKSEIFDDQFSVERPDGSNFTLKIRSTKLEDSAMYFCASRPTENGNTIYFGEGSWLTVV.

The chain couples TRBV30 to TRBJ2-7; D may be TRBD1 (6 bases). Germline V gene sequence: CDR1 GTSNPN, CDR2 SVGIG (reference sequence). CDR3 size: 11 residues. Trimming shortened V by 8 bases and J by 1 base, and 9 bases separated the two germline ends. In DNA form, the CDR3 reads TGTGCCCTCGGACAGTCCTACGAGCAGTACTTC. Translating gives CALGQSYEQYF.

The chain has TRBV4-2 and TRBJ2-1; 7 nucleotides agree with TRBD2. CDR3 length: 16 amino acids. Germline V gene lookup returns CDR1 LGHNA and CDR2 YNFKEQ. Trimming removed 3 bases from V and 4 bases from J; junction bases left unmatched: 9. DNA for the CDR3: TGTGCCAGCAGCCAGCCCGGGACTACACCTTACAATGAGCAGTTCTTC. It specifies CASSQPGTTPYNEQFF.

This rearrangement joins TRBV28 to TRBJ2-7, with 14 bases matching TRBD2. J lost 3 bases, V lost 3 bases, and 7 bases had no gene match. This CDR3 region has 17 residues. Per germline, CDR1 MDHEN and CDR2 SYDVKM. CDR3 sequence: CASSFGTSGSLGYEQYF. The CDR3 DNA reads as TGTGCCAGCAGTTTCGGGACTAGCGGGAGCCTCGGCTACGAGCAGTACTTC. Supplemented by reference TRBV28 and TRBJ2-7, the full variable domain reads DVKVTQSSRYLVKRTGEKVFLECVQDMDHENMFWYRQDPGLGLRLIYFSYDVKMKEKGDIPEGYSVSREKKERFSLILESASTNQTSMYLCASSFGTSGSLGYEQYFGPGTRLTVT.

This chain connects TRBV18 to TRBJ1-1; D gene uncertain. Trimming left V 2 bases short and J 10 bases short, with 14 bases between. The CDR3 spans 13 residues. Germline V CDR1 and CDR2: KGHSH, LQKENI. The CDR3 loop reads CASSPTRDNAAFF. For the CDR3, the DNA is TGTGCCAGCTCACCAACACGAGACAATGCAGCTTTCTTT.

The rearrangement uses TRBV5-8 and TRBJ2-7; TRBD2 might be the D (5 bases). The V end lost 4 bases, the J end lost 7 bases, and 15 bases lay between the germline ends. This CDR3 spans 13 amino acids. Germline values: CDR1 SGHTS, CDR2 YDEGEE. DNA of the CDR3: TGTGCCAGCAGCACATTGGTGAGGGAAGAGCAGTACTTC. It yields the protein CASSTLVREEQYF.

This chain joins TRBV2 and TRBJ2-1; TRBD1 matches 9 bases. Germline loops: CDR1 SNHLY, CDR2 FYNNEI. The junction had 3 bases not matched to a gene; V was cut back by 4 bases and J by 8 bases. This CDR3 contains 13 residues. CDR3 residues: CASSAGQGDEQFF. The CDR3 DNA follows: TGTGCCAGCAGTGCGGGACAGGGCGATGAGCAGTTCTTC.

The CDR3 coding sequence is TGTGCCAGCAGCCCAGCCTGGGGAGGAGGGGAGACCCAGTACTTC. As protein: CASSPAWGGGETQYF. The chain links TRBV9 to TRBJ2-5; D is possibly TRBD2 (6 bases). The CDR3 has 15 residues. The germline V gene encodes CDR1 SGDLS and CDR2 YYNGEE. V was clipped by 4 bases and J by 5 bases, with 18 bases between them. The full variable domain, with the rest looked up from reference TRBV9 and TRBJ2-5, is DSGVTQTPKHLITATGQRVTLRCSPRSGDLSVYWYQQSLDQGLQFLIQYYNGEERAKGNILERFSAQQFPDLHSELNLSSLELGDSALYFCASSPAWGGGETQYFGPGTRLLVL.

The gene calls are TRBV6-6 and TRBJ1-4, with TRBD1 identical over 9 bases. Per germline, CDR1 MNHNY and CDR2 SVGAGI (reference sequence). Germline trimming cut 5 bases from V and 11 bases from J; bases unmatched to any gene: 12. This CDR3 has 15 residues. The CDR3 coding sequence is TGTGCCAGCAGTGACCGGGACAGGGAGGCGCGGAAACTGTTTTTT. Translated, it gives CASSDRDREARKLFF.

The chain is built from TRBV6-5 and TRBJ1-4; the D gene is possibly TRBD1 (6 bases). Germline lookup yields CDR1 MNHEY and CDR2 SVGAGI. The CDR3 length is 16 residues. Trimming took 2 bases from V and 4 from J, leaving 14 bases between them. The CDR3 spells CASSYVLAGDNEKLFF. CDR3 coding DNA: TGTGCCAGCAGTTACGTTTTGGCAGGGGATAATGAAAAACTGTTTTTT.

This clone came up once. The CDR3 region is CASSLKGPDRANEKLFF. DNA for the CDR3: TGTGCCAGCAGTTTAAAAGGCCCGGACAGGGCGAATGAAAAACTGTTTTTT. The V call is TRBV28, the J call TRBJ1-4, with 8 bases identical to TRBD1. V lost 2 bases, J lost 5 bases, and 10 bases stayed unmatched. This CDR3 is 17 amino acids long. Germline V gene sequence: CDR1 MDHEN, CDR2 SYDVKM.

The gene calls are TRBV5-6 and TRBJ1-1, with 7 bases lining up with TRBD1. This CDR3 has 14 residues. Germline CDR1 SGHDT, CDR2 YYEEEE. The J segment lost 3 bases and the V segment lost 2 bases, leaving 4 bases of the junction unmatched. CDR3 sequence (DNA): TGTGCCAGCAGCTTCACAGGGGTGGACACTGAAGCTTTCTTT. It translates to CASSFTGVDTEAFF.

This clone was seen a single time. The chain has TRBV5-1 and TRBJ1-2; TRBD1 aligns across 8 bases. The CDR3 has 14 amino acids. V gave up 0 bases and J gave up 6 bases; unmatched junction bases: 4. CDR1 and CDR2 from the germline V gene are SGHRS and YFSETQ. Here the CDR3 reads CASSLGQQGDGYTF. The DNA for the CDR3 is TGCGCCAGCAGCTTGGGGCAACAGGGGGATGGCTACACCTTC.

The chain links TRBV18 to TRBJ2-5; D is possibly TRBD2 (5 bases). The CDR3 length is 14 residues. Trimming removed 3 bases from V and 5 bases from J, with 13 bases in between. Germline loops: CDR1 KGHSH, CDR2 LQKENI. In DNA form, the CDR3 reads TGTGCCAGCTCACCGGACGCGGGCGGGGAGACCCAGTACTTC. This sequence encodes CASSPDAGGETQYF.

The chain links TRBV3-1 (or the pseudogene TRBV3-2) to TRBJ2-7; 9 nucleotides match TRBD2. The CDR3 is 14 amino acids. The trim removed 7 bases at V and 0 bases at J, leaving 4 bases unmatched. In germline, CDR1 is LGHDT, CDR2 YNNKEL (reference sequence). The CDR3 bases are TGTGCCAGCACCCAGGGACTAGCCTCCTACGAGCAGTACTTC. This codes for CASTQGLASYEQYF.

V usage is TRBV5-4 and J usage is TRBJ2-1; 7 bases match TRBD1. This CDR3 region has 13 residues. Trimming removed 3 bases from V and 9 bases from J; junction bases left unmatched: 6. The germline gives CDR1 SGHNT, CDR2 YYREEE (reference sequence). CDR3 amino acids: CASSSDRATEQFF. DNA of the CDR3: TGTGCCAGCAGCTCCGACAGGGCCACTGAGCAGTTCTTC.